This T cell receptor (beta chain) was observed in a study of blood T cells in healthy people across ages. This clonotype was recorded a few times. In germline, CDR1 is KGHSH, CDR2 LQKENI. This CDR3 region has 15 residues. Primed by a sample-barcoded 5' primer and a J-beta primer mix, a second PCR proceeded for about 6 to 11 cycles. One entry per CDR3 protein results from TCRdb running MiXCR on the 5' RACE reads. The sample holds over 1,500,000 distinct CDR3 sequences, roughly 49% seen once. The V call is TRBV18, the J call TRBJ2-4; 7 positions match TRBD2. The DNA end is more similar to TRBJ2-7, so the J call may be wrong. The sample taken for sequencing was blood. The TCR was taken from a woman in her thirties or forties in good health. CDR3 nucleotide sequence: TGTGCCAGCTCACCGCTGGGGGGGACTTCCTACGAGCAGTACTTC. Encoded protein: CASSPLGGTSYEQYF.